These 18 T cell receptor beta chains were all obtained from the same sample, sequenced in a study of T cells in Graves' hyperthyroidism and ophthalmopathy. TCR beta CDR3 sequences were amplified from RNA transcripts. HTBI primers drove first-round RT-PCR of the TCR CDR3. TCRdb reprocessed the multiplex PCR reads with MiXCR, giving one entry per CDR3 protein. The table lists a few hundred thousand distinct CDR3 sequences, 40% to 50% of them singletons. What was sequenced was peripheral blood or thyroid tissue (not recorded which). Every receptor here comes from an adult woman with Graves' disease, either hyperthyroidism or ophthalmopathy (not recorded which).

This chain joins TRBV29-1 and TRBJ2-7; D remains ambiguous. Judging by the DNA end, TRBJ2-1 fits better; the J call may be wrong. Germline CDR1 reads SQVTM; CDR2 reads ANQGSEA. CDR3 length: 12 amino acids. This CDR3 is CSVEAVGNEQFF. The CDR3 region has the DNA TGCAGCGTTGAAGCTGTCGGCAATGAGCAGTTCTTC.

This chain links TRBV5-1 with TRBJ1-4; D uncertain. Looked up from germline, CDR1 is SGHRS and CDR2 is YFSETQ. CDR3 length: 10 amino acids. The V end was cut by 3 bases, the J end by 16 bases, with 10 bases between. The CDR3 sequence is CASSSGWRFF. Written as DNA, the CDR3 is TGCGCCAGCAGCTCGGGATGGAGGTTTTTT.

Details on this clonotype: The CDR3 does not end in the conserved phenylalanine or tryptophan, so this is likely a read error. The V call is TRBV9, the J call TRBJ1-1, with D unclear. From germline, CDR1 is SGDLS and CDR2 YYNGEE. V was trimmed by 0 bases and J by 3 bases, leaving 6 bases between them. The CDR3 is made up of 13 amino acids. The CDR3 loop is CASSVAGDTEAFL. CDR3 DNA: TGTGCCAGCAGCGTAGCCGGGGACACTGAAGCTTTCCTT.

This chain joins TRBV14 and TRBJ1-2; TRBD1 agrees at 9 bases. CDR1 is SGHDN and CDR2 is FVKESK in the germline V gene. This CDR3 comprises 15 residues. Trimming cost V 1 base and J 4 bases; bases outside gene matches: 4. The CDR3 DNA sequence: TGTGCCAGCAGCCAAGCCGGACAGGGGATCTATGGCTACACCTTC. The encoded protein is CASSQAGQGIYGYTF. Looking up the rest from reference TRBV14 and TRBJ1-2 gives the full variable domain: EAGVTQFPSHSVIEKGQTVTLRCDPISGHDNLYWYRRVMGKEIKFLLHFVKESKQDESGMPNNRFLAERTGGTYSTLKVQPAELEDSGVYFCASSQAGQGIYGYTFGSGTRLTVV.

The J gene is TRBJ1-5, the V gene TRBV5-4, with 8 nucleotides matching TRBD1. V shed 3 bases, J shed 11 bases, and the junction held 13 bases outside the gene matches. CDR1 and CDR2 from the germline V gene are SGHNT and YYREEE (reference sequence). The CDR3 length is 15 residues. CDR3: CASSSGTGGPETQHF. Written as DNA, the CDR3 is TGTGCCAGCAGCTCGGGAACAGGGGGGCCAGAGACCCAGCATTTT.

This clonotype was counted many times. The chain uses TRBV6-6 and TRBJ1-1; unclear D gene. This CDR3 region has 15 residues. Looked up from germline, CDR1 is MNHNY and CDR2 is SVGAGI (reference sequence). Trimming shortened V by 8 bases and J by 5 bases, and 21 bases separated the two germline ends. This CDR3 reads CASHSAGSVYTEAFF. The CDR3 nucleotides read TGTGCCAGCCACTCCGCGGGGTCGGTATATACTGAAGCTTTCTTT.

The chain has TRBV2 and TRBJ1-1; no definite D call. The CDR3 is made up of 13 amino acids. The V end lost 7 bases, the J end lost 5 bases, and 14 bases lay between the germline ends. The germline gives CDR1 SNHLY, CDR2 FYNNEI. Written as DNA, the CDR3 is TGTGCCAGCAATATAGCGGGAGGGACTGAAGCTTTCTTT. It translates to CASNIAGGTEAFF.

The chain's CDR3 is CASSVSGTRGETQYF. The CDR3 DNA reads TGTGCCAGCAGTGTATCCGGGACTAGGGGAGAGACCCAGTACTTC. The genes are TRBV25-1 and TRBJ2-5, with 8 bases that match TRBD2. Per the germline V gene, CDR1 is MGHDK and CDR2 is SYGVNS. The CDR3 is 15 residues long. Trimming removed 4 bases from V and 4 bases from J; junction bases left unmatched: 8. Looking up the rest from reference TRBV25-1 and TRBJ2-5 gives the full variable domain: EADIYQTPRYLVIGTGKKITLECSQTMGHDKMYWYQQDPGMELHLIHYSYGVNSTEKGDLSSESTVSRIRTEHFPLTLESARPSHTSQYLCASSVSGTRGETQYFGPGTRLLVL.

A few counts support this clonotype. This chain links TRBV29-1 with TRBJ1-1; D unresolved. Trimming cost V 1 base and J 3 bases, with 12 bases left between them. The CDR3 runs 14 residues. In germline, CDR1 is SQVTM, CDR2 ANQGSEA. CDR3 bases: TGCAGCGTTGAAGGGGAGAGGGCGGACACTGAAGCTTTCTTT. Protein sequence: CSVEGERADTEAFF.

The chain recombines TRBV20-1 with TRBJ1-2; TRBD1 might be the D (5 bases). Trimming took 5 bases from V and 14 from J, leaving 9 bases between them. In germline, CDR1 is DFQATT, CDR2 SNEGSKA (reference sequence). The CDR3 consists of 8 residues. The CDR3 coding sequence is TGCAGTGCTTGGGGGGGGACCTTC. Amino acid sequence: CSAWGGTF.

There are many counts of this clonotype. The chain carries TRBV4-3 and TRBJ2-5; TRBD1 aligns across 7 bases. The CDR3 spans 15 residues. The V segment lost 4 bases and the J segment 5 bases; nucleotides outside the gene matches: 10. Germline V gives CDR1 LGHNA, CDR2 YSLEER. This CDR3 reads CASSLHTGAGETQYF. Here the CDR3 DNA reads TGCGCCAGCAGCCTCCACACAGGGGCAGGGGAGACCCAGTACTTC.

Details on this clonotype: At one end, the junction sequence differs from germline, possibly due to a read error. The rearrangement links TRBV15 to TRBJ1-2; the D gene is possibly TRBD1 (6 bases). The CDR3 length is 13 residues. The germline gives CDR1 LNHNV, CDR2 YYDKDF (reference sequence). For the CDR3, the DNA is TGTGCCAGCAGCCCTCTCGGGACAAATGACTACACCTTC. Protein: CASSPLGTNDYTF.

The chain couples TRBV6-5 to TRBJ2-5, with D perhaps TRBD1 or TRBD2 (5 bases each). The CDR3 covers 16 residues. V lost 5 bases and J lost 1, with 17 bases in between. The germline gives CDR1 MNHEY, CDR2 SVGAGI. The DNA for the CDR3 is TGTGCCAGCAGTGCTCGACCATACGGGGCCCAAGAGACCCAGTACTTC. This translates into CASSARPYGAQETQYF.

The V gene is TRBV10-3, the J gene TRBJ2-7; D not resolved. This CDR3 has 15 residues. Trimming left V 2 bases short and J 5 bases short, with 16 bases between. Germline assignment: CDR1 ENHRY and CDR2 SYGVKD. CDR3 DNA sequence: TGTGCCATCAGTGAGACGATGGGGTATCAGGACGAGCAGTACTTC. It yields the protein CAISETMGYQDEQYF.

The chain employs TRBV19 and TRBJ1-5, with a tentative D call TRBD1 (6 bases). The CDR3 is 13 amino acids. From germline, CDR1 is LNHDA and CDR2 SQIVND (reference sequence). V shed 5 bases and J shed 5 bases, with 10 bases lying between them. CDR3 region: CASSQGMDQPQHF. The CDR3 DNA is TGTGCCAGTAGTCAGGGGATGGATCAGCCCCAGCATTTT.

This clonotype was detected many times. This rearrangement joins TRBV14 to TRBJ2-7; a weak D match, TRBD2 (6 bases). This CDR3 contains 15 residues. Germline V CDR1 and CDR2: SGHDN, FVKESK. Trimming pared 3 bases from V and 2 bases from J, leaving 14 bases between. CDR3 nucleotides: TGTGCCAGCAGCCACTTAGGAGGGGACCCCTACGAGCAGTACTTC. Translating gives CASSHLGGDPYEQYF.

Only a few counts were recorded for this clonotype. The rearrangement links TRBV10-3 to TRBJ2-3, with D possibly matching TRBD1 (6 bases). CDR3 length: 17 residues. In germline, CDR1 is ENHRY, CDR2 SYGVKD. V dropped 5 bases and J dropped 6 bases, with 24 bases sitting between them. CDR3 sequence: CAISPPHEGGFGDTQYF. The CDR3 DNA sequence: TGTGCCATCAGTCCGCCCCACGAAGGGGGATTTGGTGATACGCAGTATTTT.

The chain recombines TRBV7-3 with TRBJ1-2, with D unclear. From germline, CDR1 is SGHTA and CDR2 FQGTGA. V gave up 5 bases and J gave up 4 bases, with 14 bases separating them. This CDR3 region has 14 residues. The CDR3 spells CASSPYLGFYGYTF. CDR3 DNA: TGTGCCAGCAGCCCATATCTGGGATTCTATGGCTACACCTTC.